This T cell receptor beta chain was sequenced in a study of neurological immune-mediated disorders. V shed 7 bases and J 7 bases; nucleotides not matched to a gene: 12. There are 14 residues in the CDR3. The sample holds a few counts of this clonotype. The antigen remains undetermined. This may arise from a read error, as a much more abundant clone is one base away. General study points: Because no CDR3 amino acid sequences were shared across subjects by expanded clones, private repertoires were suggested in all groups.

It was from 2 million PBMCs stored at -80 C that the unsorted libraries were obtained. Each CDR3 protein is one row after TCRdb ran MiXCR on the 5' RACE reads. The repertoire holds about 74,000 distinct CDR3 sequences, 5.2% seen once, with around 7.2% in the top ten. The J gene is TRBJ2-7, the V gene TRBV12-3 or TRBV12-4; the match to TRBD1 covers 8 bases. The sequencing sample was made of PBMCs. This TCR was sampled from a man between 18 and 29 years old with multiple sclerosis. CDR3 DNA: TGTGCCAGCACCCTTGGGGACAGGTCTCAAGAGCAGTACTTC. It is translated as CASTLGDRSQEQYF.